Presented here are 4 T cell receptor beta chains from one specimen sequenced in a study of T cell repertoires in cytomegalovirus infection. No cognate antigen is known for these TCRs. MiXCR was run by TCRdb on the reads, yielding one entry per CDR3 protein. The table lists about 830,000 distinct CDR3 sequences, 32% of them singletons. The sequences come from cultured CD8+ T cells from PBMCs, collected from culture after CMV antigen stimulation. The receptors stem from a human donor in good health (CMV status not recorded). Some clones in this sample may be carry-over from other donors' samples.

The chain combines TRBV19 with TRBJ1-1; D gene unclear. This CDR3 is 11 amino acids long. The V end was cut by 10 bases, the J end by 1 base, with 7 bases between. Germline V gene sequence: CDR1 LNHDA, CDR2 SQIVND (reference sequence). CDR3 loop: CATYQNTEAFF. In DNA form, the CDR3 reads TGTGCCACGTATCAGAACACTGAAGCTTTCTTT. Full variable domain (remainder filled in from reference TRBV19 and TRBJ1-1): DGGITQSPKYLFRKEGQNVTLSCEQNLNHDAMYWYRQDPGQGLRLIYYSQIVNDFQKGDIAEGYSVSREKKESFPLTVTSAQKNPTAFYLCATYQNTEAFFGQGTRLTVV.

The rearrangement uses TRBV27 and TRBJ2-1; 13 nucleotides align to TRBD2. The CDR3 is 15 residues long. The trim removed 2 bases at V and 8 bases at J, leaving 3 bases unmatched. Germline CDR1 and CDR2: MNHEY and SMNVEV (reference sequence). CDR3 amino acids: CASSLGTSGVYEQFF. CDR3 nucleotide sequence: TGTGCCAGCAGTTTAGGGACTAGCGGGGTCTATGAGCAGTTCTTC.

V and J are TRBV4-1 and TRBJ1-2; D ambiguous. With 1 base removed from V and 4 bases from J, the gap between germline ends came to 13 bases. Germline V CDR1 and CDR2: MGHRA, YSYEKL. This CDR3 comprises 15 residues. This CDR3 is CASSQVLEDPYGYTF. The CDR3 region has the DNA TGCGCCAGCAGCCAAGTTCTAGAGGATCCCTATGGCTACACCTTC.

This clonotype has a handful of counts. V gene TRBV29-1 combines with J gene TRBJ1-1; possibly TRBD1 for D (5 bases). The length of the CDR3 is 11 residues. From germline, CDR1 is SQVTM and CDR2 ANQGSEA. With 3 bases removed from V and 8 bases from J, the gap between germline ends came to 10 bases. CDR3 residues: CSVEETAEAFF. The CDR3, as DNA: TGCAGCGTTGAGGAGACAGCAGAAGCTTTCTTT.